Included here is one TCR beta chain sequence, with context. V was clipped by 4 bases and J by 0 bases, with 11 bases between them. This CDR3 spans 16 amino acids. CDR1 and CDR2 (germline): SGHRS, YFSETQ. These data are taken from a study of blood T cell repertoires in COVID-19. In the original workflow: Amplification with reference gene primers provided the estimates of nucleated cell counts. Libraries were prepared by immunoSEQ multiplex PCR; TCRdb keeps only in-frame clonotypes and omits some of them. V and J calls and clone size are copied from that table; D and trimming were computed from the DNA. This sample carries over 80,000 clones, 75% to 90% of them seen once, and the ten largest clones take about 9.4%.

This chain joins TRBV5-1 and TRBJ2-6; possible D gene TRBD2, 6 bases. The TCR sequence derives from a woman in her 70s with acute or convalescent COVID-19. Sequencing input: peripheral blood. CDR3 bases: TGCGCCAGCAGCCCGGGACTGAGCTCTGGGGCCAACGTCCTGACTTTC. It codes for CASSPGLSSGANVLTF.